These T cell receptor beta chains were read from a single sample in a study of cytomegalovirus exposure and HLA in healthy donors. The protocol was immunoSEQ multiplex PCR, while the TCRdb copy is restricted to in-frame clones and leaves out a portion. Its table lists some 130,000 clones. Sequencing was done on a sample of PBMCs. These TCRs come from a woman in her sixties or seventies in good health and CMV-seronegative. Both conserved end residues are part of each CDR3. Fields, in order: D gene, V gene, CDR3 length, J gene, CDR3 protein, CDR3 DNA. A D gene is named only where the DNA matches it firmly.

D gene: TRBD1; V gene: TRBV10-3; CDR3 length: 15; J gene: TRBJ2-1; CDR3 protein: CAIRGPGQGFDEQFF; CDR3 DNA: TGTGCCATCAGGGGACCGGGACAGGGCTTTGATGAGCAGTTCTTC
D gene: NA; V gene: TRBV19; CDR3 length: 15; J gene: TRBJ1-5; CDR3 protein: CASSIVQGSNQPQHF; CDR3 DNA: TGTGCCAGTAGTATAGTCCAGGGTAGCAATCAGCCCCAGCATTTT
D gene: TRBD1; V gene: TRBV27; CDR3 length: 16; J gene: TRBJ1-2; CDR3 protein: CASSAKAGGRNYGYTF; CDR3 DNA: TGTGCCAGCAGTGCCAAAGCAGGGGGAAGAAACTATGGCTACACCTTC
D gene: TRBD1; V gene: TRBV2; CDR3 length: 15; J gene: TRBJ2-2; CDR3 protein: CASRADRTNTGELFF; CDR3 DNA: TGTGCCAGCAGGGCGGACAGGACTAACACCGGGGAGCTGTTTTTT
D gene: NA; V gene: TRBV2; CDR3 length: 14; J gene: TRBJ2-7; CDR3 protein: CASTAGTLSYEQYF; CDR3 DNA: TGTGCCAGCACCGCTGGGACTCTCTCCTACGAGCAGTACTTC
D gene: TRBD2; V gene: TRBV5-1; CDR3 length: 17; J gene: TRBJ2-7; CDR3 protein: CASSLDGGAGGLSEQYF; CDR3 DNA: TGCGCCAGCAGCTTGGACGGTGGGGCGGGAGGGCTGTCCGAGCAGTACTTC
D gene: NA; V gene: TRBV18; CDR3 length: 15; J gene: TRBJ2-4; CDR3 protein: CASSPRDPRKNIQYF; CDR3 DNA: TGTGCCAGCTCACCGCGGGACCCTAGAAAAAACATTCAGTACTTC
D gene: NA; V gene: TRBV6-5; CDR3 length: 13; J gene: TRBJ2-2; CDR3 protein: CASSWTNTGELFF; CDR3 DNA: TGTGCCAGCAGTTGGACGAACACCGGGGAGTTGTTTTTT
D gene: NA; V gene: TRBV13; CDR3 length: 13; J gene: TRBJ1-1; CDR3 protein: CASSLGSDTEAFF; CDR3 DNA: TGTGCCAGCAGCTTAGGGTCGGACACTGAAGCTTTCTTT
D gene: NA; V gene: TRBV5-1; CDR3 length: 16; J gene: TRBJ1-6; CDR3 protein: CASKESGQGFISPLHF; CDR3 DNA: TGCGCCAGCAAGGAATCCGGGCAGGGCTTCATTTCACCCCTCCACTTT
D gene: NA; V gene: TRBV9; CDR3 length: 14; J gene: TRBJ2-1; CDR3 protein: CASSATTGGYEQFF; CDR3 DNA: TGTGCCAGCAGCGCCACGACGGGGGGCTATGAGCAGTTCTTC
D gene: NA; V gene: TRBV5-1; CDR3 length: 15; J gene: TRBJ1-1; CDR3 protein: CASSRTTGGNTEAFF; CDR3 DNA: TGCGCCAGCAGCCGTACTACCGGGGGGAACACTGAAGCTTTCTTT
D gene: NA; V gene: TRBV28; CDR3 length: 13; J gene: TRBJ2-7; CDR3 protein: CASSLYGSYEQYF; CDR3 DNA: TGTGCCAGCAGTCTCTACGGCTCCTACGAGCAGTACTTC
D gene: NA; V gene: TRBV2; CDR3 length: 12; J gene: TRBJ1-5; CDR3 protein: CASSGGNQPQHF; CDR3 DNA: TGTGCCAGCAGTGGAGGGAATCAGCCCCAGCATTTT
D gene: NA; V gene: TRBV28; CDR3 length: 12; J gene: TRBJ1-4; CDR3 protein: CASSLPREKLFF; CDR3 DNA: TGTGCCAGCAGTTTACCCCGGGAAAAACTGTTTTTT
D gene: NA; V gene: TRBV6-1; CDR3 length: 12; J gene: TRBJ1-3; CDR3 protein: CASTLSGNTIYF; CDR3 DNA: TGTGCCAGCACCCTCTCTGGAAACACCATATATTTT
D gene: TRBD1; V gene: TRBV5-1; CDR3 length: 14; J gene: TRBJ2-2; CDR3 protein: CASSSGQGDGELFF; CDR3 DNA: TGCGCCAGCAGCTCTGGACAGGGTGACGGGGAGCTGTTTTTT
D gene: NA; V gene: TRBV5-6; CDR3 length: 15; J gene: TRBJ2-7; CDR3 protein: CASSNEDRLLSGQYF; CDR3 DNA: TGTGCCAGCAGCAACGAAGACAGGCTTCTCTCTGGGCAGTACTTC
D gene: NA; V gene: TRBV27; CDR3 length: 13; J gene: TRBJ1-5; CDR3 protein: CASSSVFNQPQHF; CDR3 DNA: TGTGCCAGCAGCTCTGTGTTCAATCAGCCCCAGCATTTT
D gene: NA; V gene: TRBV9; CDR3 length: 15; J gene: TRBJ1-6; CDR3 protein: CASSARTEPKSPLHF; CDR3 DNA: TGTGCCAGCAGCGCCCGGACAGAGCCTAAATCACCCCTCCACTTT
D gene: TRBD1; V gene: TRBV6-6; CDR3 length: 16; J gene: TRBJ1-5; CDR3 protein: CASSPGAGGPNQPQHF; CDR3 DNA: TGTGCCAGCAGCCCGGGGGCAGGGGGCCCTAATCAGCCCCAGCATTTT
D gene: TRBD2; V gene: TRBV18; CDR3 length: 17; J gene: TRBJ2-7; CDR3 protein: CASSPPGTSGMRGEQYF; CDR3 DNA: TGTGCCAGCTCACCACCGGGGACTAGCGGGATGAGGGGAGAGCAGTACTTC
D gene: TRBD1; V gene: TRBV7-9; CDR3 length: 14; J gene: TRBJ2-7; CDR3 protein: CASRTDREDYEQYF; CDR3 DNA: TGTGCCAGCAGGACGGACAGGGAGGACTACGAGCAGTACTTC
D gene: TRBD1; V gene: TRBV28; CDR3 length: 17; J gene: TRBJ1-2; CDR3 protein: CASSLLGTGGARGGYTF; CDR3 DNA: TGTGCCAGCAGCCTCCTCGGGACAGGGGGCGCGAGGGGGGGCTACACCTTC
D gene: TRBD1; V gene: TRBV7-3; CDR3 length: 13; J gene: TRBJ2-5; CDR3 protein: CASSPDRQETQYF; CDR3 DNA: TGTGCCAGCAGCCCGGACAGGCAAGAGACCCAGTACTTC
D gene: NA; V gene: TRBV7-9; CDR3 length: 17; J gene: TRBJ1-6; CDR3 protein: CASTGGGGSSYNSPLHF; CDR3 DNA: TGTGCCAGCACGGGTGGGGGGGGCTCTTCCTATAATTCACCCCTCCACTTT
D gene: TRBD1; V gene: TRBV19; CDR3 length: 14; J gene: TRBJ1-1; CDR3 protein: CASSISAGGFEAFF; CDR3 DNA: TGTGCCAGTAGTATATCGGCAGGGGGCTTTGAGGCTTTCTTT
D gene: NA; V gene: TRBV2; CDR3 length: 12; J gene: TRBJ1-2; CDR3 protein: CASSQGSGGYTF; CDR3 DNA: TGTGCCAGCAGCCAAGGGTCGGGGGGCTACACCTTC
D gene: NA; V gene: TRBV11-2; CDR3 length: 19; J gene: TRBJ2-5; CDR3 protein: CASSLVGYLGPGYQETQYF; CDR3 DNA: TGTGCCAGCAGCTTAGTCGGTTATTTAGGGCCGGGGTACCAAGAGACCCAGTACTTC
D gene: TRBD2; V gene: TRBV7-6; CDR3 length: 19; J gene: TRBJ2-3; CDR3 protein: CASSSPAYITSGVTDTQYF; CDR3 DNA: TGTGCCAGCAGCTCGCCGGCCTATATCACTAGCGGGGTCACAGATACGCAGTATTTT
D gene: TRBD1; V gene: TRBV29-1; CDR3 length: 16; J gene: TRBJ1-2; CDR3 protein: CSVEDRGQANGGGYTF; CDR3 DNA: TGCAGCGTTGAAGATCGGGGACAGGCCAACGGGGGTGGCTACACCTTC
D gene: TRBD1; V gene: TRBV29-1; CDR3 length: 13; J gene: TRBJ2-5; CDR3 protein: CSVDLTGKETQYF; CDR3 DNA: TGCAGCGTTGACCTGACAGGGAAAGAGACCCAGTACTTC
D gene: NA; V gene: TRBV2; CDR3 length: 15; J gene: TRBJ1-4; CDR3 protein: CASSFTGSSNEKLFF; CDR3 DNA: TGTGCCAGCAGTTTTACAGGGTCCTCTAATGAAAAACTGTTTTTT
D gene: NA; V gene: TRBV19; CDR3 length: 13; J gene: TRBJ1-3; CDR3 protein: CASSTGSGNTIYF; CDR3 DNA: TGTGCCAGTAGTACAGGGTCTGGAAACACCATATATTTT
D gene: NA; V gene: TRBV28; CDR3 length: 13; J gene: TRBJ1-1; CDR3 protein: CASRSGIITEAFF; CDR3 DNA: TGTGCCAGCAGATCGGGGATTATCACTGAAGCTTTCTTT
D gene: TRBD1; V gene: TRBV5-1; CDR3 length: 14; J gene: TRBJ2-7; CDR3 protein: CASSLGDRGYEQYF; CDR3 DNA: TGCGCCAGCAGCTTGGGGGACAGGGGCTACGAGCAGTACTTC
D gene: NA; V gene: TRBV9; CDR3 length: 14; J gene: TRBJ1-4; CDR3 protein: CASSPRWTDEKLFF; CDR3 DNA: TGTGCCAGCAGCCCCAGGTGGACTGATGAAAAACTGTTTTTT
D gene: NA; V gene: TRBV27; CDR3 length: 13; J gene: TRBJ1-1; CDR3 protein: CASRSSDGTEAFF; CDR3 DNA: TGTGCCAGCAGGTCAAGCGATGGGACTGAAGCTTTCTTT
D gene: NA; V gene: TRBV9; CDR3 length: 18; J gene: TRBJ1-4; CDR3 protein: CASSAHAGLGATNEKLFF; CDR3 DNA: TGTGCCAGCAGCGCCCATGCGGGTCTTGGGGCAACTAATGAAAAACTGTTTTTT
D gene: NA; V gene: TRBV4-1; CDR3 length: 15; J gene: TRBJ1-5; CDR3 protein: CASSQDLGRIRPQHF; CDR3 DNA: TGCGCCAGCAGCCAAGATCTGGGGCGGATCCGACCCCAGCATTTT
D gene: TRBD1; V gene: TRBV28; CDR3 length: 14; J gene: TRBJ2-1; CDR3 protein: CASSLGQGENEQFF; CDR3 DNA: TGTGCCAGCAGTTTGGGGCAGGGGGAGAATGAGCAGTTCTTC
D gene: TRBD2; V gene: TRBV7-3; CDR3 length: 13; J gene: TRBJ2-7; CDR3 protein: CASSFGLAGEQYF; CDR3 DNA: TGTGCCAGCAGCTTCGGACTAGCGGGGGAGCAGTACTTC
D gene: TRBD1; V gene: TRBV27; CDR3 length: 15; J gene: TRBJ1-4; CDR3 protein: CASSGGDRGHEKLFF; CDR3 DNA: TGTGCCAGCAGTGGAGGGGACAGGGGGCATGAAAAACTGTTTTTT
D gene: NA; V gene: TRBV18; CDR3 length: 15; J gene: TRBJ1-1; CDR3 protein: CASSPQRGPNTEAFF; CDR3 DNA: TGTGCCAGCTCCCCTCAACGAGGGCCAAACACTGAAGCTTTCTTT
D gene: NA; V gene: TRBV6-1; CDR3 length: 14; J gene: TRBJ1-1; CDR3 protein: CASSHRGGNTEAFF; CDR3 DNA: TGTGCCAGCAGTCATAGAGGGGGGAACACTGAAGCTTTCTTT
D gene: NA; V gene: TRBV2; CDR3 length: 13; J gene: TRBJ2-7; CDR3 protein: CASSLTRDYEQYF; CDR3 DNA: TGTGCCAGCAGTTTAACTAGAGACTACGAGCAGTACTTC
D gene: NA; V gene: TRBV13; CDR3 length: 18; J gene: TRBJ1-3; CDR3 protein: CASSRRNNRAAIRNTIYF; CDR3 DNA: TGTGCCAGCAGCCGGAGAAATAATAGAGCAGCGATAAGAAACACCATATATTTT
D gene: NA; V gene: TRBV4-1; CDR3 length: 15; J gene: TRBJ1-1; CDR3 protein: CASSQVGQMNTEAFF; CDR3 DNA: TGCGCCAGCAGCCAAGTTGGGCAGATGAACACTGAAGCTTTCTTT